These 23 T cell receptor beta chains were all obtained from the same sample, sequenced in a study of neoadjuvant nivolumab and ipilimumab in lung cancer. The method was immunoSEQ multiplex PCR; TCRdb's version includes in-frame clones alone and lacks a portion of them. Among 2,500 to 4,000 clones listed, about nine tenths were seen once. Sequencing was performed on tumor tissue, taken after neoadjuvant nivolumab, alone or with ipilimumab, at or shortly before surgery. These receptor sequences come from an adult with non-small cell lung cancer.

The chain has TRBV18 and TRBJ2-7; D not resolved. The V and J ends lost 3 bases and 0 bases respectively, with 9 bases between them. CDR3 length equals 14 residues. Looked up from germline, CDR1 is KGHSH and CDR2 is LQKENI. The CDR3 region is CASSPSVYSYEQYF. Written as DNA, the CDR3 is TGTGCCAGCTCACCCTCGGTATACTCCTACGAGCAGTACTTC.

The chain couples TRBV28 to TRBJ2-7; 7 positions agree with TRBD2. After removal of 6 bases from V and 5 bases from J, the junction contained 7 bases not matched to a gene. The CDR3 sequence is 13 residues long. In germline, CDR1 is MDHEN, CDR2 SYDVKM. CDR3 region: CASSGGRRDEQYF. CDR3 nucleotides: TGTGCCAGCAGCGGCGGGAGACGGGACGAGCAGTACTTC.

The genes are TRBV18 and TRBJ2-1, with a weak D call TRBD1 (5 bases). The germline CDR1 and CDR2 sequences are KGHSH and LQKENI. The CDR3 is 18 amino acids. The ends were cut back, 3 bases at V and 1 base at J, with 19 bases in the middle. The CDR3 DNA reads TGTGCCAGCTCACCGATAATTTTAAGGGGTAATTCCTACAATGAGCAGTTCTTC. It codes for CASSPIILRGNSYNEQFF.

The chain has TRBV11-2 and TRBJ1-2; TRBD1 matches at 9 bases. Germline CDR1 reads SGHAT; CDR2 reads FQNNGV. The CDR3 runs to 15 residues. V gave up 0 bases and J gave up 6 bases; unmatched junction bases: 5. The CDR3 loop reads CASSLETTGGDGYTF. Here the CDR3 DNA reads TGTGCCAGCAGCTTAGAAACGACAGGGGGGGATGGCTACACCTTC. Together with reference TRBV11-2 and TRBJ1-2, the CDR3 gives the full variable domain: EAGVAQSPRYKIIEKRQSVAFWCNPISGHATLYWYQQILGQGPKLLIQFQNNGVVDDSQLPKDRFSAERLKGVDSTLKIQPAKLEDSAVYLCASSLETTGGDGYTFGSGTRLTVV.

The V call is TRBV7-2, the J call TRBJ1-1; D remains unclear. CDR1 SGHTA and CDR2 FQGNSA come from the germline V gene. The CDR3 consists of 15 residues. Trimming cost V 2 bases and J 0 bases, with 10 bases left between them. CDR3 sequence reads: CASSLIPGVNTEAFF. CDR3 nucleotides: TGTGCCAGCAGCTTAATTCCTGGGGTGAACACTGAAGCTTTCTTT.

The chain combines TRBV5-4 with TRBJ2-2; D is undetermined. V lost 1 base and J 5 bases, leaving 15 bases between the germline ends. The germline gives CDR1 SGHNT, CDR2 YYREEE (reference sequence). This CDR3 has 16 residues. The CDR3 DNA reads TGTGCCAGCAGCTTGCGGACGAGCATCAAAACCGGGGAGCTGTTTTTT. Its translation is CASSLRTSIKTGELFF.

The chain combines TRBV5-4 with TRBJ2-7, with a tentative D call TRBD1 (5 bases). V gave up 2 bases and J gave up 6 bases, with 6 bases separating them. Germline-derived CDR1 and CDR2 are SGHNT and YYREEE (reference sequence). This CDR3 is built from 11 residues. The CDR3 loop reads CASSLDSEQYF. The CDR3 DNA is TGTGCCAGCAGCTTAGACAGCGAGCAGTACTTC.

The chain carries TRBV7-2 and TRBJ2-7, with TRBD1 matching 8 bases. Germline CDR1 reads SGHTA; CDR2 reads FQGNSA. This CDR3 comprises 15 residues. The V segment lost 2 bases and the J segment 6 bases; nucleotides outside the gene matches: 9. CDR3 sequence (DNA): TGTGCCAGCAGCTTAACATCCGACAGGGGAGTCGAGCAGTACTTC. Its translation: CASSLTSDRGVEQYF.

CDR3 region: CASSRQGDGYTF. The CDR3 coding sequence is TGTGCCAGCAGCCGACAGGGTGATGGCTACACCTTC. The genes are TRBV27 and TRBJ1-2, with 7 bases lining up with TRBD1. Germline assignment: CDR1 MNHEY and CDR2 SMNVEV (reference sequence). The CDR3 loop spans 12 amino acids. The V and J ends lost 6 bases and 6 bases, in that order; junction bases with no gene match: 4.

The chain carries TRBV30 and TRBJ2-1, with 10 positions matching TRBD2. The CDR3 loop spans 16 amino acids. Germline V lookup: CDR1 GTSNPN, CDR2 SVGIG (reference sequence). Losses at the gene ends were 5 bases for V and 8 bases for J; bases not matched to a gene: 15. CDR3 bases: TGTGCCTGGGTTCCCGGGGGAGCGGGAGGGTGGTATGAGCAGTTCTTC. Encoded protein: CAWVPGGAGGWYEQFF.

The chain has TRBV19 and TRBJ2-7, with no clear D. Looked up from germline, CDR1 is LNHDA and CDR2 is SQIVND (reference sequence). The CDR3 is 14 residues long. With 3 bases removed from V and 5 bases from J, the gap between germline ends came to 14 bases. The CDR3 bases are TGTGCCAGTAGTATTACCCCCTTTCCTGACGAGCAGTACTTC. It encodes CASSITPFPDEQYF.

This clone was counted once. J is TRBJ2-1 and V is TRBV5-1; either TRBD1 or TRBD2 may fit D (6 bases each). This CDR3 region has 16 residues. Germline V lookup: CDR1 SGHRS, CDR2 YFSETQ. V gave up 0 bases and J gave up 9 bases, with 19 bases separating them. DNA of the CDR3: TGCGCCAGCAGCTTGGGAAGCACCGCCGGGGGCGTTGAGCAGTTCTTC. It yields the protein CASSLGSTAGGVEQFF.

The genes are TRBV19 and TRBJ2-1; no clear D gene. Germline-derived CDR1 and CDR2 are LNHDA and SQIVND (reference sequence). V lost 3 bases, J lost 9 bases, and 21 bases lay in between. The CDR3 extends over 16 amino acids. The CDR3 reads CASSMELGALRSEQFF. For the CDR3, the DNA is TGTGCCAGTAGTATGGAGTTAGGAGCCCTACGGAGTGAGCAGTTCTTC.

The gene calls are TRBV30 and TRBJ2-1, with D perhaps TRBD1 (5 bases). CDR3 length: 17 amino acids. The germline V gene has CDR1 GTSNPN and CDR2 SVGIG (reference sequence). V was trimmed by 1 base and J by 0 bases, leaving 16 bases between them. CDR3 DNA sequence: TGTGCCTGGAGTGACCTTAAGACAGCGAGCTCCTACAATGAGCAGTTCTTC. Protein: CAWSDLKTASSYNEQFF.

This chain connects TRBV11-2 to TRBJ2-3, with TRBD2 matching 8 bases. The length of the CDR3 is 16 residues. Trimming took 3 bases from V and 2 from J; bases not matched to a gene: 7. Germline V gene lookup returns CDR1 SGHAT and CDR2 FQNNGV. The CDR3 here is CASSFWAGRDTDTQYF. The CDR3 bases are TGTGCCAGCAGCTTCTGGGCCGGGAGGGACACAGATACGCAGTATTTT.

The chain couples TRBV5-4 to TRBJ1-1; tentatively, D is TRBD1 (6 bases). The germline CDR1 and CDR2 sequences are SGHNT and YYREEE (reference sequence). Trimming removed 4 bases from V and 6 bases from J, with 13 bases in between. The CDR3 is 13 residues long. For the CDR3, the DNA is TGTGCCAGCAGCATAGCAGGGGTTGCTGAAGCTTTCTTT. It is translated as CASSIAGVAEAFF.

J is TRBJ2-2 and V is TRBV27; D unresolved. Between the trimmed V and J ends, which lost 5 bases and 0 bases, there was a span of 7 bases. CDR3 length: 14 residues. Germline V gene sequence: CDR1 MNHEY, CDR2 SMNVEV (reference sequence). In DNA form, the CDR3 reads TGTGCCAGCAGTATAGCACCGAACACCGGGGAGCTGTTTTTT. It encodes CASSIAPNTGELFF.

The gene calls are TRBV28 and TRBJ2-4, with TRBD1 as a possible D gene (6 bases). This CDR3 contains 15 residues. Germline V gives CDR1 MDHEN, CDR2 SYDVKM. Trimming took off 8 bases at V and 3 bases at J, with 17 bases between the two ends. The CDR3 DNA sequence: TGTGCCAGCGGAATGAGGGGGACGGGCAAAAACATTCAGTACTTC. This gives the protein CASGMRGTGKNIQYF.

The chain combines TRBV11-1 with TRBJ2-5; 7 bases fit TRBD1. Germline-derived CDR1 and CDR2 are SGHAT and FQDESV (reference sequence). The CDR3 runs 15 residues. The trim removed 5 bases at V and 1 base at J, leaving 7 bases unmatched. The CDR3 DNA follows: TGTGCCAGCAGCCTCACAGGGGTGCCCCAAGAGACCCAGTACTTC. Its translation: CASSLTGVPQETQYF.

This clone has a handful of counts. The rearrangement joins TRBV11-2 to TRBJ1-2, with unresolved D. The length of the CDR3 is 15 residues. The V and J ends lost 5 bases and 1 base respectively, with 14 bases between them. Germline V lookup: CDR1 SGHAT, CDR2 FQNNGV. In DNA, the CDR3 is TGTGCCAGCAGCGTTAGTTACGGGGTTAACTATGGCTACACCTTC. Its protein product is CASSVSYGVNYGYTF.

The gene calls are TRBV28 and TRBJ1-5; D ambiguous. The V and J ends lost 6 bases and 3 bases respectively, with 12 bases between them. This CDR3 region has 14 residues. The germline gives CDR1 MDHEN, CDR2 SYDVKM. CDR3 sequence (DNA): TGTGCCAGCAGCCCATACGGATTCAATCAGCCCCAGCATTTT. This gives the protein CASSPYGFNQPQHF. Together with reference TRBV28 and TRBJ1-5, the CDR3 gives the full variable domain: DVKVTQSSRYLVKRTGEKVFLECVQDMDHENMFWYRQDPGLGLRLIYFSYDVKMKEKGDIPEGYSVSREKKERFSLILESASTNQTSMYLCASSPYGFNQPQHFGDGTRLSIL.

The chain employs TRBV7-8 and TRBJ2-6; 7 nucleotides align to TRBD1. The germline CDR1 and CDR2 sequences are SGHVS and FQNEAQ. The CDR3 sequence is 12 residues long. V gave up 5 bases and J gave up 12 bases; unmatched junction bases: 4. This CDR3 is CASSPGTVVLTF. DNA of the CDR3: TGTGCCAGCAGCCCGGGGACAGTCGTCCTGACTTTC.

The chain is built from TRBV5-1 and TRBJ2-7; 8 bases line up with TRBD1. V gave up 3 bases and J gave up 6 bases; unmatched junction bases: 5. The length of the CDR3 is 13 residues. CDR1 is SGHRS, CDR2 YFSETQ, per germline. CDR3 coding DNA: TGCGCCAGCAGCTCTCAGGGGGCGGGCGAGCAGTACTTC. Residues: CASSSQGAGEQYF.